This is a list of T cell receptor beta chains from one sample in a study of regulatory T cells in long-lasting Graves disease. TCRdb reanalysed the multiplex PCR reads using MiXCR and keeps one entry per CDR3 protein. The sample records fewer than 550,000 distinct CDR3 sequences, about 15% being singletons. These records were also assigned to another study, of T cells in Graves' hyperthyroidism and ophthalmopathy.

Sequencing used peripheral blood mononuclear cells (PBMCs), obtained at new diagnosis, from a patient treated with antithyroid drugs. The receptors derive from a woman aged 35-65 years with Graves disease. Both conserved end residues are part of each CDR3. D genes are given only for firm matches. Rows give clone size only sometimes, using once, few, many, or a class for an expanded clone.

clone_size j_call cdr3_length v_call d_call cdr3_aa cdr3_nt
many TRBJ1-6 17 TRBV2 - CASSGGENFSYNSPLHF TGTGCCAGCAGTGGGGGGGAAAATTTCTCCTATAATTCACCCCTCCACTTT
many TRBJ1-1 13 TRBV20-1 - CSARDNKNTEAFF TGCAGTGCGCGGGACAATAAGAACACTGAAGCTTTCTTT
many TRBJ2-3 13 TRBV18 - CASSPPITDTQYF TGTGCCAGCTCACCACCGATCACAGATACGCAGTATTTT
- TRBJ2-1 16 TRBV7-9 TRBD2 CASSFLAGSSYNEQFF TGTGCCAGCAGCTTCCTAGCGGGAAGCTCCTACAATGAGCAGTTCTTC
few TRBJ2-1 12 TRBV11-2 - CASSSWDNEQFF TGTGCCAGCAGCTCCTGGGACAATGAGCAGTTCTTC
many TRBJ1-2 16 TRBV2 - CASSEARRAEYYGYTF TGTGCCAGCAGTGAAGCGCGCAGGGCGGAGTACTATGGCTACACCTTC
- TRBJ2-1 12 TRBV29-1 - CSVEIRYNEQFF TGCAGCGTTGAAATCAGATACAATGAGCAGTTCTTC
many TRBJ1-5 14 TRBV10-3 - CAISDYFGNQPQHF TGTGCCATCAGTGACTATTTCGGCAATCAGCCCCAGCATTTT
few TRBJ1-1 13 TRBV20-1 - CSARTKDNTEAFF TGCAGTGCTAGGACGAAAGATAACACTGAAGCTTTCTTT
few TRBJ1-1 15 TRBV6-4 - CASSATPTGNTEAFF TGTGCCAGCAGTGCCACTCCCACGGGGAACACTGAAGCTTTCTTT
many TRBJ1-6 19 TRBV6-1 TRBD1 CASSERPGTVSSYNSPLHF TGTGCCAGCAGCGAGAGGCCCGGGACAGTGAGCTCCTATAATTCACCCCTCCACTTT
- TRBJ2-6 17 TRBV2 TRBD2 CASSGGGGRAGANVLTF TGTGCCAGCAGCGGGGGGGGGGGGCGCGCTGGGGCCAACGTCCTGACTTTC
few TRBJ2-1 11 TRBV28 - CASKTWVEQFF TGTGCCAGCAAGACCTGGGTAGAGCAGTTCTTC
- TRBJ2-7 13 TRBV7-9 - CASSLGPHGEQYF TGTGCCAGCAGCTTGGGGCCTCACGGCGAGCAGTACTTC
- TRBJ1-1 16 TRBV5-1 - CASSLIGERIGAEAFF TGCGCCAGCAGCTTGATAGGGGAGCGAATTGGCGCTGAAGCTTTCTTT